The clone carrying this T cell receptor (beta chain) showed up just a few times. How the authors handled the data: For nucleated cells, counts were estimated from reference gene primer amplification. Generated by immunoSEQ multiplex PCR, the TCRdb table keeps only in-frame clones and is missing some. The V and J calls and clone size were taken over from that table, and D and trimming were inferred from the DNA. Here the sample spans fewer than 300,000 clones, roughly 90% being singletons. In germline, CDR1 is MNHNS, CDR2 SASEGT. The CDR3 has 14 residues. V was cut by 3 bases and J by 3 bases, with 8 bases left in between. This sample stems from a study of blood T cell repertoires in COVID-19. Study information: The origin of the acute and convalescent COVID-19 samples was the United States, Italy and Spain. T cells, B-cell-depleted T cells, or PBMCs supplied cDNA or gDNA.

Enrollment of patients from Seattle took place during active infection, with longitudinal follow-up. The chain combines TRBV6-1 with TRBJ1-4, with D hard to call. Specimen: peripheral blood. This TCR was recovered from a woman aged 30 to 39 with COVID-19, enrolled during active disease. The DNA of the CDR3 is TGTGCCAGCAGTGAGCGGAGGGCTAATGAAAAACTGTTTTTT. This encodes CASSERRANEKLFF.